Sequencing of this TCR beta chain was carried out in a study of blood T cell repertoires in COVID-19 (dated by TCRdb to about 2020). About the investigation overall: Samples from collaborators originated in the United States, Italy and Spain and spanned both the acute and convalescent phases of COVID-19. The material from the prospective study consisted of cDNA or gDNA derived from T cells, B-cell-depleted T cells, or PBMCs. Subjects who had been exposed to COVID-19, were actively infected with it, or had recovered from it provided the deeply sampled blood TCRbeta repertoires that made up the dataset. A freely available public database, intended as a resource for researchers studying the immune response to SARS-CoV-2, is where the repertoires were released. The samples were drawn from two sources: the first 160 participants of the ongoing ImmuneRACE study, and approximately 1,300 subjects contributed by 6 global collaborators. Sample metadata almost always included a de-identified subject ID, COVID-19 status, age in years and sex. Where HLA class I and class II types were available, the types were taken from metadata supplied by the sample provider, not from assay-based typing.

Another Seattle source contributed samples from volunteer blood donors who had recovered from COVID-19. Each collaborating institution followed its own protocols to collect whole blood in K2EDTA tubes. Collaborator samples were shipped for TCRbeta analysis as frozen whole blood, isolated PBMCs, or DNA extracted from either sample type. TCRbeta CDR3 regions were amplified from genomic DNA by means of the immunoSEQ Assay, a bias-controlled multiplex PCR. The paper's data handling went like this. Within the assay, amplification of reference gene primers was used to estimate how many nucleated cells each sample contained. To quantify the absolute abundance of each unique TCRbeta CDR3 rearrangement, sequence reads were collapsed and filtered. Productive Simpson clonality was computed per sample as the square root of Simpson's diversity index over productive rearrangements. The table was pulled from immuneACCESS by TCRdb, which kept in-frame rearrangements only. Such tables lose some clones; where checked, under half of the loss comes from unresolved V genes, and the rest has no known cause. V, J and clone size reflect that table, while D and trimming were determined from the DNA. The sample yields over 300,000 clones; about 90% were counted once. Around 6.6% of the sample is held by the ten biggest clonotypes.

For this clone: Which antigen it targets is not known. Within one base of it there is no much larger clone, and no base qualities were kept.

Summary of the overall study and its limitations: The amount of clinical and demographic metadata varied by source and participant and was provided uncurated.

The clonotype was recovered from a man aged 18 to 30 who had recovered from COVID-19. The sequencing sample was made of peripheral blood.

Read as DNA, the sequence is TGCGCCAGCAGCCAGGTGGTTTGGGGCCGCTCATCCTACGAGCAGTACTTC. This translates into CASSQVVWGRSSYEQYF. The chain is assembled from TRBV4-3 and TRBJ2-7; D gene: possibly TRBD1, on 5 matching bases. CDR1 and CDR2, per the germline V gene, are LGHNA and YSLEER. V is pared back by 3 bases and J by 1 base, with 19 bases lying between the germline termini. Its CDR3 holds 17 amino acids, cysteine through phenylalanine. Solely the CDR3 DNA is kept, with 51 bases framed from the first base.